This paragraph covers one T cell receptor beta chain sequence. No antigen is known for it. The data stem from a study of OX40 agonist ivuxolimab in advanced cancers. Across the whole study: Therapy given before enrollment (anti-PD-1, anti-PD-L1 or anti-CTLA-4) was allowed, and 40% had some. Three patients got partial responses; one had hepatocellular carcinoma and two had cutaneous melanoma. General observations from the study: There were, on average, more expanded clones in CD8+ T cells than in CD4+.

The repertoire was sequenced with immunoSEQ multiplex PCR; TCRdb's copy has only in-frame clones and lacks some. This table holds about 79,000 clones, roughly 90% found once. This TCR came from an adult with an advanced solid tumor such as melanoma, head and neck, liver or kidney cancer. The sequences come from CD4+ or CD8+ T cells sorted from blood, collected in a trial of the OX40 agonist ivuxolimab.

CDR3 amino acids: CASSQGRETEAFF. CDR3 sequence (DNA): TGTGCCAGCAGTCAAGGCCGGGAGACTGAAGCTTTCTTT. The genes are TRBV6-1 and TRBJ1-1; D remains unclear. From germline, CDR1 is MNHNS and CDR2 SASEGT. Trimming cost V 5 bases and J 5 bases, with 12 bases left between them. The length of the CDR3 is 13 residues.